Below, 26 T cell receptor beta chains from the same sample are listed, as sequenced in a study of monozygotic twins with inflammatory bowel disease. TCRdb reprocessed the 5' RACE reads, with one entry per CDR3 protein and no DNA. In all, the sample yields approximately 330,000 distinct CDR3 sequences. Sequenced: blood. These receptors came from a human donor with ulcerative colitis or Crohn's disease, or a healthy co-twin of an affected twin (not recorded which).

The J gene is TRBJ2-4, the V gene TRBV5-1; TCRdb reports TRBD2, a call that lacks DNA to check it against. In germline, CDR1 is SGHRS, CDR2 YFSETQ. This CDR3 contains 14 residues. The CDR3 here is CASSSGAGGQAQYF.

V usage is TRBV12-3 or TRBV12-4 and J usage is TRBJ2-3; TCRdb calls TRBD2, which cannot be checked without DNA. CDR3 length equals 15 residues. The CDR3 region is CASSPQLAGGDTQYF.

The genes are TRBV4-3 and TRBJ2-5; TCRdb picks TRBD1, but there is no DNA to check that call. The CDR3 is 20 residues long. Looked up from germline, CDR1 is LGHNA and CDR2 is YSLEER. This CDR3 reads CASSRYPIRPNRGPQETQYF.

The rearrangement links TRBV7-9 to TRBJ2-3; as DNA is missing, the TRBD2 call by TCRdb cannot be tested. CDR3 length equals 15 residues. CDR1 and CDR2 from the germline V gene are SEHNR and FQNEAQ (reference sequence). The CDR3 loop is CASSLPGGSTDTQYF.

The chain couples TRBV5-6 to TRBJ2-2; TCRdb names TRBD2, which stays unverified in the absence of DNA. The CDR3 is made up of 16 amino acids. Germline V gives CDR1 SGHDT, CDR2 YYEEEE. CDR3 residues: CASSLQAGGGDGELFF.

This rearrangement joins TRBV28 to TRBJ1-2. CDR3 length: 15 residues. CDR1 MDHEN and CDR2 SYDVKM come from the germline V gene. The CDR3 region is CASSLSVVGYYGYTF.

The V call is TRBV25-1, the J call TRBJ1-1; no DNA is available, so the TRBD1 call from TCRdb remains unchecked. In germline, CDR1 is MGHDK, CDR2 SYGVNS. The CDR3 runs to 11 residues. The CDR3 reads CASLRGAEAFF.

The chain links TRBV11-2 to TRBJ1-3; TCRdb selects TRBD1, and the lack of DNA leaves this call unchecked. Germline V gene data show CDR1 as SGHAT and CDR2 as FQNNGV. The CDR3 is 14 residues long. CDR3 residues: CASSPDRVGNTIYF.

The V call is TRBV12-3 or TRBV12-4, the J call TRBJ2-5; lacking DNA, the TRBD1 call made by TCRdb goes unchecked. CDR3 length equals 14 residues. CDR3: CASRTTGKEETQYF.

The V gene is TRBV12-3 or TRBV12-4, the J gene TRBJ2-5. The CDR3 loop spans 13 amino acids. The CDR3 protein is CASIPLLSKTQYF.

The CDR3 loop reads CASSPPGGRGYEQYF. The genes are TRBV28 and TRBJ2-7; the TCRdb D gene call, TRBD2, has no DNA to confirm it. Germline-derived CDR1 and CDR2 are MDHEN and SYDVKM. CDR3 length: 15 residues. Full variable domain (missing parts from reference TRBV28 and TRBJ2-7): DVKVTQSSRYLVKRTGEKVFLECVQDMDHENMFWYRQDPGLGLRLIYFSYDVKMKEKGDIPEGYSVSREKKERFSLILESASTNQTSMYLCASSPPGGRGYEQYFGPGTRLTVT.

The genes are TRBV27 and TRBJ2-2. The CDR3 has 14 amino acids. The germline gives CDR1 MNHEY, CDR2 SMNVEV (reference sequence). The CDR3 region is CASRVGLSSGELFF.

The rearrangement links TRBV6-5 to TRBJ2-1; TCRdb picks TRBD2, but there is no DNA to check that call. This CDR3 spans 15 amino acids. CDR1 MNHEY and CDR2 SVGAGI come from the germline V gene. This chain's CDR3 is CASSSGLAGKDEQFF.

J is TRBJ1-2 and V is TRBV20-1; TCRdb names TRBD1, which stays unverified in the absence of DNA. The CDR3 is 13 residues long. CDR1 is DFQATT, CDR2 SNEGSKA, per germline (reference sequence). CDR3: CSAFQGPGVGYTF.

The V gene is TRBV5-1, the J gene TRBJ2-1; TCRdb lists TRBD1, though no DNA is available to test this call. CDR3 length: 15 residues. Germline V gene lookup returns CDR1 SGHRS and CDR2 YFSETQ. The chain's CDR3 is CASSLGWGQYNEQFF.

The genes are TRBV7-3 and TRBJ1-1; the D call of TRBD1 rests on TCRdb alone, since no DNA is present to check it. The CDR3 has 14 residues. CDR1 and CDR2 (germline): SGHTA, FQGTGA. CDR3: CASSFVGGGTEAFF.

The genes are TRBV19 and TRBJ2-7; the D gene TCRdb calls, TRBD2, cannot be checked with no DNA. Germline loops: CDR1 LNHDA, CDR2 SQIVND (reference sequence). This CDR3 has 15 residues. Here the CDR3 reads CASSITGDYSYEQYF.

The chain couples TRBV7-8 to TRBJ2-1; TCRdb designates TRBD1, a call that cannot be tested without DNA. CDR1 and CDR2 from the germline V gene are SGHVS and FQNEAQ. The CDR3 spans 14 residues. The CDR3 loop is CASSLARGGGEQFF.

This chain uses TRBV7-2 with TRBJ2-3; TCRdb picks TRBD2, but there is no DNA to check that call. The CDR3 length is 16 residues. In germline, CDR1 is SGHTA, CDR2 FQGNSA. CDR3 in amino acids: CASSLVPLAGTDTQYF.

The V and J genes are TRBV28 and TRBJ2-7. CDR1 is MDHEN and CDR2 is SYDVKM in the germline V gene. CDR3 size: 15 residues. The CDR3 loop is CASSQTSTGSYEQYF.

CDR3 amino acids: CSGGLRSAEQFF. The V gene is TRBV29-1, the J gene TRBJ2-1; TCRdb designates TRBD1, a call that cannot be tested without DNA. Germline-derived CDR1 and CDR2 are SQVTM and ANQGSEA. This CDR3 is built from 12 residues.

This chain links TRBV5-1 with TRBJ2-7; there is no DNA to check the TCRdb D call of TRBD1. Per germline, CDR1 SGHRS and CDR2 YFSETQ. CDR3 size: 14 residues. CDR3 region: CASSTGWGPNEQYF.

This rearrangement joins TRBV3-1 to TRBJ2-2; checking the TCRdb D call of TRBD1 is not possible without DNA. The CDR3 length is 13 residues. The germline CDR1 and CDR2 sequences are LGHDT and YNNKEL (reference sequence). CDR3 loop: CASSNGQGRELFF.

The chain links TRBV11-1 to TRBJ1-4. Germline CDR1 SGHAT, CDR2 FQDESV (reference sequence). The CDR3 is 18 residues long. The CDR3 sequence: CASSLKPSGRTTNEKLFF. The entire variable domain, with the rest obtained from reference TRBV11-1 and TRBJ1-4, is as follows: EAEVAQSPRYKITEKSQAVAFWCDPISGHATLYWYRQILGQGPELLVQFQDESVVDDSQLPKDRFSAERLKGVDSTLKIQPAELGDSAMYLCASSLKPSGRTTNEKLFFGSGTQLSVL.

This rearrangement joins TRBV5-1 to TRBJ1-1; TCRdb returns TRBD1, unconfirmable since there is no DNA. This CDR3 contains 15 residues. CDR1 and CDR2 (germline): SGHRS, YFSETQ. This CDR3 is CASSLVGAMNTEAFF.

The J gene is TRBJ1-4, the V gene TRBV7-2. CDR1 and CDR2 (germline): SGHTA, FQGNSA. The CDR3 runs to 15 residues. CDR3 sequence: CASSLTLPRAEKLFF.